The T cell receptor (beta chain) described here comes from a study of T cell changes during pregnancy in multiple sclerosis. Produced via immunoSEQ multiplex PCR; TCRdb's table is partial and in-frame only. Among about 75,000 clones listed, 80% to 90% were seen once. Germline assignment: CDR1 SQVTM and CDR2 ANQGSEA. The J segment lost 7 bases and the V segment lost 7 bases, leaving 16 bases of the junction unmatched. The CDR3 has 16 residues. The sample was peripheral blood, taken in the first trimester of pregnancy. The clonotype comes from a female donor in good health, enrolled as a control in a pregnancy study. The chain joins TRBV29-1 to TRBJ2-2; 9 nucleotides agree with TRBD2. The CDR3 reads CSAPAASGTLDGELFF. The DNA of the CDR3 is TGCAGCGCCCCGGCGGCTAGCGGGACTCTAGACGGGGAGCTGTTTTTT.